In this sample, the clone carrying this TCR beta chain turned up once. Its antigen is unknown. V shed 0 bases, J shed 5 bases, and the junction held 8 bases outside the gene matches. Germline CDR1 and CDR2: LGHNA and YSLEER. The CDR3 is made up of 16 amino acids. The data belong to a study of cytomegalovirus exposure and HLA in healthy donors. Study-wide context: Counted in an early data release were roughly 81 million unique TCRs from HLA-typed donors. General study findings and limits: Among CMV-associated TCR beta chains, most appeared HLA-restricted in a later analysis.

A multiplex PCR was run with 60 Vbeta primers and 13 Jbeta primers. The assay was immunoSEQ multiplex PCR, and TCRdb's table has in-frame clones only and misses some. The data hold some 150,000 clones, with 70% to 85% observed a single time. Sample: PBMCs. V and J are TRBV4-3 and TRBJ2-7, with TRBD1 matching 9 bases. The sequence came from a middle-aged woman in good health and CMV-seronegative. In DNA form, the CDR3 reads TGCGCCAGCAGCCAAGATTATAGGGACAGGGTCGACGAGCAGTACTTC. Protein sequence: CASSQDYRDRVDEQYF.